This note documents a single T cell receptor (beta chain) sequence. Germline V gene data show CDR1 as SGHNT and CDR2 as YENEEA. The CDR3 sequence is 18 residues long. The V segment lost 0 bases and the J segment 4 bases; nucleotides outside the gene matches: 7. The sample is drawn from a study of blood T cell repertoires in COVID-19. Across the study: In each case, the material was cDNA or gDNA derived from T cells, B-cell-depleted T cells, or PBMCs.

Per the original methods: Reference gene primer amplification in the assay estimated nucleated cell counts. Assay: immunoSEQ multiplex PCR; the TCRdb copy retains only in-frame clones and omits some. V, J and clone size are taken as reported in that table, and D and trimming were inferred from the DNA itself. Of 55,000 to 65,000 clones in the sample, around 89% were seen once. Sample: peripheral blood. This clonotype originated in a human donor with active COVID-19. The donor label of this sample is uncertain. The chain couples TRBV11-3 to TRBJ2-2, with 11 bases lining up with TRBD1. This chain's CDR3 is CASSLESAGTGGTGELFF. The DNA of the CDR3 is TGTGCCAGCAGCTTAGAATCGGCTGGGACAGGGGGCACCGGGGAGCTGTTTTTT.